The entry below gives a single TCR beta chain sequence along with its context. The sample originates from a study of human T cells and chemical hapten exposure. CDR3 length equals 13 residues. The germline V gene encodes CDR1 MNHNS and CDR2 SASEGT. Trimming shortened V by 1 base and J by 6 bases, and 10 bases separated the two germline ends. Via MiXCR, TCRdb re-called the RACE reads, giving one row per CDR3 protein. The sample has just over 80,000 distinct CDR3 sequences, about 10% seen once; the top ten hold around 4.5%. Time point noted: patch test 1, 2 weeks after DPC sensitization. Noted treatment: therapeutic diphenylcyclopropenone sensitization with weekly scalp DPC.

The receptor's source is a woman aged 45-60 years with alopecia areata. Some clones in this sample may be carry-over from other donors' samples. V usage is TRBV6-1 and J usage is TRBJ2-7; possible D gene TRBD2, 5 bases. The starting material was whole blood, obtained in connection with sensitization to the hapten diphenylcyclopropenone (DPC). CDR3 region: CASSEDSESEQYF. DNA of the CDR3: TGTGCCAGCAGTGAAGATAGCGAATCCGAGCAGTACTTC.